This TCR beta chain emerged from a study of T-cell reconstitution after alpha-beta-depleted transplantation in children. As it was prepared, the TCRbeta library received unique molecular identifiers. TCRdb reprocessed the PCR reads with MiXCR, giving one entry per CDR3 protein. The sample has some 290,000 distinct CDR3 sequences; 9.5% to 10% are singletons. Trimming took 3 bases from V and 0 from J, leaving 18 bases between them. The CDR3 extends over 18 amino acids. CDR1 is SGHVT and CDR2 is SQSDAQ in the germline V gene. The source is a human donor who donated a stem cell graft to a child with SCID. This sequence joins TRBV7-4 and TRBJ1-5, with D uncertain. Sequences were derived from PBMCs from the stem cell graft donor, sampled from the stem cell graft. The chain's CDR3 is CASSFFSHSYYSNQPQHF. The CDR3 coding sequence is TGTGCCAGCAGCTTTTTTTCCCACAGTTATTATAGCAATCAGCCCCAGCATTTT.